The sequence of this T cell receptor beta chain was determined in a study of blood T cells in healthy people across ages. V lost 1 base to trimming and J lost 4 bases; unmatched junction nucleotides: 6. Germline assignment: CDR1 MGHRA and CDR2 YSYEKL. The CDR3 consists of 17 residues. With a J-beta primer mix and a sample-barcoded 5' primer, a second PCR ran about 7 to 11 cycles. TCRdb passed the 5' RACE reads through MiXCR, listing each CDR3 protein once. The sample lists nearly 1 million distinct CDR3 sequences; roughly 51% were seen once. Russia was home to the donors, healthy Caucasian individuals aged 6 to 90. PBMCs, at least 6.5 million per sample, were isolated. This clonotype has a handful of counts.

V usage is TRBV4-1 and J usage is TRBJ2-2, with 10 bases that match TRBD1. Sequenced material: blood. This clonotype was sampled from a woman aged 55 to 70 in good health. The CDR3 nucleotides are TGCGCCAGCAGCCAAGGACAGGGGGCGTTTACCACCGGGGAGCTGTTTTTT. Protein: CASSQGQGAFTTGELFF.